The entry below describes one T cell receptor (beta chain). Germline loops: CDR1 WNHNN, CDR2 SYGVQD (reference sequence). The J segment lost 3 bases and the V segment lost 0 bases, leaving 5 bases of the junction unmatched. CDR3 size: 15 residues. Profiling relied on immunoSEQ multiplex PCR, and the TCRdb table lists in-frame clones only, not all of them. The table records 200,000 to 300,000 clones, around nine tenths of them present only once. These data are taken from a study of blood T cell repertoires in COVID-19. The wider study: T cells, B-cell-depleted T cells, or PBMCs supplied cDNA or gDNA.

The sequence was collected from a man aged 40-49 years who had recovered from COVID-19. The sequencing input was peripheral blood. The chain employs TRBV10-1 and TRBJ2-7; TRBD1 matches 7 bases. The CDR3: CASSESTGTIYEQYF. In DNA form, the CDR3 reads TGCGCCAGCAGTGAGTCGACAGGGACAATCTACGAGCAGTACTTC.